The clone carrying this TCR beta chain was counted many times. Its antigen is still unknown. Germline V lookup: CDR1 SEHNR, CDR2 FQNEAQ (reference sequence). V was trimmed by 6 bases and J by 1 base, leaving 9 bases between them. The CDR3 has 14 residues. The data stem from a study of CD8 T cells in ankylosing spondylitis. Study conclusions and caveats: For ankylosing spondylitis blood, a TCR beta motif of 7 to 9 highly homologous variants appeared characteristic. The authors reported significant enrichment of disease-linked clones in matched ankylosing spondylitis synovial fluid.

In making TCR beta libraries, quantitative 5'-RACE with molecular barcodes was used. TCRdb ran MiXCR on the 5' RACE reads and lists one entry per CDR3 protein. The table lists under 850,000 distinct CDR3 sequences, 15% to 20% of them singletons. The rearrangement links TRBV7-9 to TRBJ2-2, with D tentatively TRBD2 (5 bases). The TCR comes from a male donor with ankylosing spondylitis. The sequenced sample consisted of blood, either unsorted or a sorted T cell fraction (not recorded which). CDR3 sequence: CASSLRGNTGELFF. CDR3 nucleotides: TGTGCCAGCAGTTTACGGGGGAACACCGGGGAGCTGTTTTTT.